These 5 T cell receptor beta chains originate from one sample sequenced in a study of radiotherapy plus CTLA-4 blockade in lung cancer. Here immunoSEQ multiplex PCR was the method, and the copy in TCRdb shows in-frame clones only, minus some. This sample has around 110,000 clones, with about four fifths found just once. The sequencing used peripheral blood, collected from a patient treated with radiotherapy plus ipilimumab. The receptors stem from a human donor with non-small cell lung cancer that progressed on radiotherapy plus ipilimumab. Some clones in this sample may be carry-over from other donors' samples.

This clone appeared once. This chain joins TRBV4-3 and TRBJ2-7, with 8 positions matching TRBD1. The CDR3 is made up of 16 amino acids. CDR1 and CDR2 from the germline V gene are LGHNA and YSLEER. Germline trimming cut 0 bases from V and 7 bases from J; bases unmatched to any gene: 11. The CDR3: CASSQDGGQAAREQYF. CDR3 DNA sequence: TGCGCCAGCAGCCAAGATGGGGGACAGGCCGCGAGAGAGCAGTACTTC.

The rearrangement links TRBV19 to TRBJ1-5; D is possibly TRBD1 (5 bases). The germline V gene encodes CDR1 LNHDA and CDR2 SQIVND (reference sequence). This CDR3 has 15 residues. The germline V and J ends were trimmed by 10 bases and 0 bases, with 16 bases remaining between them. CDR3: CATRKRGSSNQPQHF. As DNA, the CDR3 is TGTGCCACCCGAAAGAGGGGCTCTAGCAATCAGCCCCAGCATTTT.

The chain links TRBV11-1 to TRBJ2-3; the D gene is possibly TRBD2 (6 bases). This CDR3 is 15 amino acids long. V lost 7 bases to trimming and J lost 6 bases, with 20 bases between them. The germline V gene has CDR1 SGHAT and CDR2 FQDESV (reference sequence). The CDR3 region has the DNA TGTGCCAGCACCACAAGGGCTAGCGTCATTGATACGCAGTATTTT. This encodes CASTTRASVIDTQYF.

V gene TRBV5-1 combines with J gene TRBJ2-3; 9 nucleotides line up with TRBD1. The germline CDR1 and CDR2 sequences are SGHRS and YFSETQ. This CDR3 region has 15 residues. V was pared by 3 bases and J by 6 bases, with 8 bases of the junction left unmatched. CDR3 nucleotide sequence: TGCGCCAGCAGCTACCGGGACAGGGCTTCGGATACGCAGTATTTT. This sequence encodes CASSYRDRASDTQYF.

The chain couples TRBV19 to TRBJ2-1; no firm D call. Germline V CDR1 and CDR2: LNHDA, SQIVND (reference sequence). The CDR3 has 12 residues. V lost 4 bases and J lost 8, with 9 bases in between. The CDR3 protein is CASSSYIDEQFF. DNA for the CDR3: TGTGCCAGTAGTAGTTATATCGATGAGCAGTTCTTC.